The T cell receptor (beta chain) described here comes from a study of blood T cell repertoires in COVID-19. Seattle enrolled patients during active infection and tracked them longitudinally. The V gene's germline CDR1 is KGHSH and CDR2 LQKENI. This CDR3 region has 14 residues. V shed 3 bases, J shed 3 bases, and the junction held 2 bases outside the gene matches. Authors' processing steps: Reference gene primer amplification gave nucleated cell count estimates. Some clones are missing from TCRdb's copy, which holds only in-frame ones; the method was immunoSEQ multiplex PCR. The V and J calls and clone size are taken from that table; D and trimming were inferred from the DNA. Of 80,000 to 100,000 clones in the sample, 74% were seen once.

This chain joins TRBV18 and TRBJ1-5, with 7 positions matching TRBD1. Sequencing was carried out using peripheral blood. The clonotype originates from a man aged 70-80 years with COVID-19, enrolled during active disease. Here the CDR3 reads CASSPGQNNQPQHF. CDR3 nucleotide sequence: TGTGCCAGCTCACCGGGACAGAACAATCAGCCCCAGCATTTT.